This TCR beta chain was sequenced for a study of blood T cell repertoires in COVID-19. Study background: Acute-phase and convalescent COVID-19 samples originated in the United States, Italy and Spain. PBMCs, B-cell-depleted T cells, or T cells were the source of the cDNA or gDNA that made up the material.

The length of the CDR3 is 15 residues. Per the germline V gene, CDR1 is LGHNA and CDR2 is YSLEER. V lost 1 base and J lost 5, with 11 bases in between. The table lists this clone with a count of one. As handled by the study authors: Reference gene primers were amplified, and this amplification served to estimate nucleated cell counts. The protocol was immunoSEQ multiplex PCR, while the TCRdb copy is restricted to in-frame clones and leaves out a portion. That table gives V, J and clone size, and the DNA gave D and trimming. The sample carries around 200,000 clones, 70% to 80% recorded once. The clonotype originates from a man aged 50-59 years who had recovered from COVID-19. The sequencing input was peripheral blood. V usage is TRBV4-3 and J usage is TRBJ1-4; no firm D call. CDR3 nucleotide sequence: TGCGCCAGCAGCCAAGGAAGGAGCCCCAATGAAAAACTGTTTTTT. Encoded protein: CASSQGRSPNEKLFF.